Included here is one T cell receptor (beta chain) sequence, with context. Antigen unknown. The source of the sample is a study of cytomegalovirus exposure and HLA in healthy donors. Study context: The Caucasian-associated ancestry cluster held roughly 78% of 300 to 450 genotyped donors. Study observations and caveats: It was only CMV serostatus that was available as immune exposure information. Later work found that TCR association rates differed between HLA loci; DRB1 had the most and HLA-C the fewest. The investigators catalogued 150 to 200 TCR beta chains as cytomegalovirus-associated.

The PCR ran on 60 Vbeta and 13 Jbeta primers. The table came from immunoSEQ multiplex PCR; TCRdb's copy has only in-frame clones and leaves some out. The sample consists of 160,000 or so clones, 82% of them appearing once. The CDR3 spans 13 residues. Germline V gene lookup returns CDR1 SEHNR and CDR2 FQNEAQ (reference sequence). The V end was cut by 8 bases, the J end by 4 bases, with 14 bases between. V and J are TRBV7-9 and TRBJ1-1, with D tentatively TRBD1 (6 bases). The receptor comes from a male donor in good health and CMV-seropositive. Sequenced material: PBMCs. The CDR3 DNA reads TGTGCCAGCCGCTACAGGGAAGGCACTGAAGCTTTCTTT. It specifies CASRYREGTEAFF.